The 9 T cell receptor beta chains given below trace back to one sample, sequenced in a study of human T cells and chemical hapten exposure. Time point: patch test 3, about 24 weeks after DPC sensitization. The treatment was: therapeutic diphenylcyclopropenone sensitization with weekly scalp DPC. TCRdb re-analysed the RACE reads in MiXCR, keeping a single row per CDR3 protein. The sample consists of 50,000 to 65,000 distinct CDR3 sequences, approximately 9.9% of them appearing once. The sample consisted of whole blood, taken in connection with sensitization to the hapten diphenylcyclopropenone (DPC). These receptors all come from a middle-aged woman with alopecia areata. Some clones in this sample may be carry-over from other donors' samples.

This clonotype showed up many times. The chain carries TRBV12-3 or TRBV12-4 and TRBJ2-2; TRBD2 agrees at 11 bases. V trimming: 2 bases; J trimming: 5 bases; junction bases outside the gene matches: 1. There are 15 residues in the CDR3. In DNA, the CDR3 is TGTGCCAGCAGTTTAACTAGCGGGGGAACCGGGGAGCTGTTTTTT. It codes for CASSLTSGGTGELFF.

This chain joins TRBV11-2 and TRBJ2-3; 8 positions match TRBD1. Germline V lookup: CDR1 SGHAT, CDR2 FQNNGV. This CDR3 contains 14 residues. V lost 1 base to trimming and J lost 6 bases; unmatched junction nucleotides: 3. The CDR3 loop is CASSLGTGLDTQYF. The CDR3 nucleotides are TGTGCCAGCAGCTTAGGGACAGGGCTGGATACGCAGTATTTT.

The rearrangement links TRBV3-1 to TRBJ1-2, with a weak D call TRBD1 (5 bases). Germline-derived CDR1 and CDR2 are LGHDT and YNNKEL (reference sequence). With 4 bases removed from V and 2 bases from J, the gap between germline ends came to 11 bases. CDR3 size: 14 residues. Here the CDR3 reads CASSLLTANYGYTF. Written as DNA, the CDR3 is TGTGCCAGCAGCCTCCTGACAGCAAACTATGGCTACACCTTC.

This clonotype was seen many times. V gene TRBV20-1 combines with J gene TRBJ1-6, with 7 bases identical to TRBD1. Germline lookup yields CDR1 DFQATT and CDR2 SNEGSKA (reference sequence). This CDR3 contains 14 residues. With V trimmed by 4 bases and J by 7 bases, 7 bases remained unmatched. This CDR3 reads CSANRDSRNSPLHF. The CDR3 DNA reads TGCAGTGCTAACCGGGACAGTCGAAATTCACCCCTCCACTTT.

The CDR3 reads CASQGDSGANVLTF. The CDR3 DNA is TGTGCCTCCCAAGGAGACTCTGGGGCCAACGTCCTGACTTTC. V is TRBV6-6 and J is TRBJ2-6; D ambiguous. V was trimmed by 11 bases and J by 0 bases, leaving 11 bases between them. Germline V gives CDR1 MNHNY, CDR2 SVGAGI (reference sequence). CDR3 size: 14 residues.

This sequence joins TRBV6-1 and TRBJ1-6; D uncertain. There are 15 residues in the CDR3. The V end lost 5 bases, the J end lost 1 base, and 9 bases lay between the germline ends. Germline V gene lookup returns CDR1 MNHNS and CDR2 SASEGT. This CDR3 is CASSKRDSYNSPLHF. The CDR3 region has the DNA TGTGCCAGCAGTAAAAGGGATTCCTATAATTCACCCCTCCACTTT.

The rearrangement links TRBV5-1 to TRBJ2-5, with D hard to call. V dropped 0 bases and J dropped 0 bases, with 3 bases sitting between them. The CDR3 covers 13 residues. CDR1 is SGHRS, CDR2 YFSETQ, per germline. Here the CDR3 reads CASSLGNQETQYF. As DNA, the CDR3 is TGCGCCAGCAGCTTGGGGAACCAAGAGACCCAGTACTTC.

This clonotype appeared a few times. The V call is TRBV18, the J call TRBJ1-1; TRBD1 aligns across 7 bases. The CDR3 sequence is 15 residues long. V gave up 5 bases and J gave up 5 bases; unmatched junction bases: 11. Germline V gene data show CDR1 as KGHSH and CDR2 as LQKENI. The CDR3 loop reads CASSIKTGPKTEAFF. The CDR3, as DNA: TGTGCCAGCTCAATTAAGACAGGGCCCAAAACTGAAGCTTTCTTT. Using reference TRBV18 and TRBJ1-1 for the parts outside the CDR3, the full variable domain is NAGVMQNPRHLVRRRGQEARLRCSPMKGHSHVYWYRQLPEEGLKFMVYLQKENIIDESGMPKERFSAEFPKEGPSILRIQQVVRGDSAAYFCASSIKTGPKTEAFFGQGTRLTVV.

This clonotype occurred many times. The chain is built from TRBV25-1 and TRBJ1-2; 7 bases agree with TRBD1. CDR1 and CDR2 from the germline V gene are MGHDK and SYGVNS. The V and J ends lost 3 bases and 4 bases, in that order; junction bases with no gene match: 11. This CDR3 contains 16 residues. CDR3 bases: TGTGCCAGCAGTGAGAGCGACAGGGAATATGGCTATGGCTACACCTTC. Translated, it gives CASSESDREYGYGYTF.